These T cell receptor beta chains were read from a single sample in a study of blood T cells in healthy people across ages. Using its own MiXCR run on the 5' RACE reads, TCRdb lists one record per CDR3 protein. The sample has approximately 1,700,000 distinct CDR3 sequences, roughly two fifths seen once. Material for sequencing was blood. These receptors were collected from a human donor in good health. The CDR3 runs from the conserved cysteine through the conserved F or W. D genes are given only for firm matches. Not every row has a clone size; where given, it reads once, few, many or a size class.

CASSHRDGTYEQYF	TGCGCCAGCAGCCACCGGGACGGAACCTACGAGCAGTACTTC	-	TRBJ2-7	-	TRBV4-1
CASTTSSGGISGANVLTF	TGTGCCAGCACCACCTCTAGCGGGGGGATCTCTGGGGCCAACGTCCTGACTTTC	many	TRBJ2-6	TRBD2	TRBV2
CASSEGPSQAFF	TGTGCCAGCAGCGAAGGTCCCAGCCAAGCTTTCTTT	-	TRBJ1-1	-	TRBV3-1
CASSLETLTDEQYF	TGCGCCAGCAGCTTGGAGACCCTGACCGACGAGCAGTACTTC	-	TRBJ2-7	-	TRBV5-1
CASSQAGARNNEQFF	TGTGCCAGCAGTCAGGCGGGGGCCAGGAACAATGAGCAGTTCTTC	few	TRBJ2-1	-	TRBV7-2
CSAEGGLYEQYF	TGCAGTGCGGAAGGGGGGCTATACGAGCAGTACTTC	few	TRBJ2-7	-	TRBV20-1
CASSTTGYYEQYF	TGTGCCAGCAGTACGACAGGGTATTACGAGCAGTACTTC	-	TRBJ2-7	TRBD1	TRBV2
CASRRLGGRGNEQFF	TGTGCCAGCAGGAGACTAGGGGGAAGGGGGAATGAGCAGTTCTTC	few	TRBJ2-1	-	TRBV11-2
CASSLATGINSPLHF	TGTGCCAGCAGTTTAGCGACAGGGATTAATTCACCCCTCCACTTT	-	TRBJ1-6	TRBD1	TRBV12-3/TRBV12-4
CASSRRGLETQYF	TGTGCCAGCAGTAGACGAGGGCTGGAGACCCAGTACTTC	few	TRBJ2-5	-	TRBV2
CASSLNLARGFSYNEQFF	TGTGCCAGCAGCTTGAATCTAGCGAGGGGCTTCTCCTACAATGAGCAGTTCTTC	few	TRBJ2-1	-	TRBV7-8
CASSPIGETQYF	TGTGCCAGCAGTCCGATTGGAGAGACCCAGTACTTC	many	TRBJ2-5	-	TRBV18
CASSLRLANTGELFF	TGTGCCAGCAGCTTAAGGCTCGCGAACACCGGGGAGCTGTTTTTT	-	TRBJ2-2	-	TRBV12-3/TRBV12-4
CSVLGQGARDTEAFF	TGCAGCGTTCTCGGCCAGGGGGCTCGAGACACTGAAGCTTTCTTT	few	TRBJ1-1	TRBD1	TRBV29-1
CASSQDVLGQVDEQFF	TGCGCCAGCAGCCAAGATGTTTTAGGACAGGTCGATGAGCAGTTCTTC	few	TRBJ2-1	TRBD1	TRBV4-1
CASSFGWAGGHYSNQPQHF	TGTGCCAGCAGTTTCGGCTGGGCGGGCGGACATTATAGCAATCAGCCCCAGCATTTT	-	TRBJ1-5	-	TRBV28
CASSPLLPSSYNEQFF	TGTGCCAGCAGTCCTCTACTACCCAGCTCCTACAATGAGCAGTTCTTC	-	TRBJ2-1	-	TRBV27
CASSEERLDEQYF	TGTGCCAGCAGTGAAGAAAGGCTCGACGAGCAGTACTTC	-	TRBJ2-7	-	TRBV6-1
CSVEPYNEQFF	TGCAGCGTTGAACCCTACAATGAGCAGTTCTTC	-	TRBJ2-1	-	TRBV29-1
CASSDGINIQYF	TGTGCCAGCAGCGACGGGATTAACATTCAGTACTTC	-	TRBJ2-4	-	TRBV9
CASSYSDQTRTDTQYF	TGTGCCAGCAGTTACAGCGACCAAACCCGCACAGATACGCAGTATTTT	-	TRBJ2-3	-	TRBV6-2/TRBV6-3
CASSSLSDGHNQPQHF	TGTGCCAGCAGTTCGCTTTCGGACGGTCATAATCAGCCCCAGCATTTT	many	TRBJ1-5	-	TRBV28
CASSLGPGTVQETQYF	TGCGCCAGCAGCTTGGGGCCCGGGACAGTCCAAGAGACCCAGTACTTC	-	TRBJ2-5	TRBD1	TRBV5-1
CASSPDGRHQPQHF	TGTGCCAGCAGCCCCGACGGCCGACATCAGCCCCAGCATTTT	-	TRBJ1-5	-	TRBV5-5
CASNIAGGNGYGYTF	TGTGCCAGCAATATAGCAGGGGGGAATGGGTATGGCTACACCTTC	few	TRBJ1-2	TRBD1	TRBV6-5
CASSFGRANIQYF	TGTGCCAGCAGTTTCGGACGGGCAAACATTCAGTACTTC	-	TRBJ2-4	-	TRBV27